Described below is a single T cell receptor (beta chain) sequence and its context. No antigen is known for it. Documented time point: week 5, during vaccination. The study gave 300 ug of mutant IDH1 20-mer peptide per vaccine dose, with topical imiquimod. This sample is drawn from a study of a mutant IDH1 vaccine in newly diagnosed glioma. About the study: Treated individuals were about 62% male and about 40% female, averaging about 42 years of age. Study outcomes and limitations: Among patients, around 93% showed immune responses induced by the vaccine.

Trimming left V 4 bases short and J 6 bases short, with 15 bases between. Germline assignment: CDR1 GTSNPN and CDR2 SVGIG (reference sequence). This CDR3 is 13 amino acids long. Method: immunoSEQ multiplex PCR; TCRdb's copy keeps in-frame clones and lacks some. Of 25,000 to 30,000 clones listed, 89% were seen once; the top ten hold about 18%. This TCR derives from a man younger than 35 with glioma. The specimen comprised PBMCs, sampled from a glioma patient whose treatment included an IDH1 peptide vaccine. This chain uses TRBV30 with TRBJ1-1; TRBD1 might be the D (6 bases). The CDR3 bases are TGTGCCTGGATGAGGGGGAGGTTCGCTGAAGCTTTCTTT. It is translated as CAWMRGRFAEAFF.